This T cell receptor (beta chain) was identified in a study of CD4 T cells in relation to SARS-CoV-2 and coronaviruses (dated by TCRdb to about 2021). Notes on the research overall: In the ViraFEST assay, PBMCs were cultured with antigen for approximately eleven days, after which TCR beta CDR3s were sequenced to identify clonal expansions specific to the antigen. Using patient-derived lymphoblastoid cell lines, the shared crossreactive spike epitopes were mapped to their HLA restriction. The Adaptive Biotechnologies TCR-sequencing kit was used for samples from a few pre-COVID donors and for the naive versus memory experiments, whereas the other data were Illumina-based. A different TCR-beta assay, based on Illumina, was used to sequence expansion assays from other donors in the study. The study assessed, at the TCR clonotype level, memory CD4+ T cell crossreactivity between SARS-CoV-2 and common cold coronavirus spike proteins. An HIV-1 Nef peptide pool or a no-peptide culture served as the negative reference condition. General conclusions and limits of the study: Because the crossreactivity analysis focused on spike protein, crossreactivity against other viral proteins was not assessed. The study was limited by small numbers of patients and tested TCRs. Significantly weaker SARS-CoV-2-driven expansion was shown by crossreactive clones than by monoreactive clones, consistent with antigenic imprinting. Memory CD4+ clonotypes crossrecognizing SARS-CoV-2 and at least one common cold coronavirus spike were found in roughly 59% of donors. Pre-pandemic and post-infection samples were not both contributed by any donor, so tracing of the source of pre-existing responses was limited.

The germline V gene sets CDR1 to KGHDR and CDR2 to SFDVKD. The V and J ends are trimmed by 4 bases and 5 bases, leaving 10 bases between them. Counted from cysteine to phenylalanine, this CDR3 has 14 amino acids. Only the CDR3 DNA is retained, 42 bases long and in frame from the first base. Comment on this clone: Its antigen is still unknown. Per-nucleotide qualities are absent, and no much larger clonotype sits a single base away.

The receptor library was made with the immunoSEQ multiplex PCR assay. The published analysis was carried out like this. During preprocessing, nonproductive sequences were discarded, as were any CDR3s that did not begin with C, did not end with F or W, or were shorter than 7 amino acids. The MANAFEST web app was used to call antigen-specific clonotypes on the basis of expansion compared with the reference and with other culture wells. A clone counted as positive if significantly expanded in 2 of 3 replicate wells versus the reference culture at FDR below 0.05. To be called positive, a clone also had to show significant expansion compared with every other tandem well and an odds ratio greater than 5. Pairwise Levenshtein distance, computed with the stringdist R package after three terminal residues were trimmed from each end, was used as the measure of CDR3 homology. The clones in this table, taken by TCRdb from immuneACCESS, are in-frame only. Not every clone is retained; where verified, under half of the shortfall comes from an unresolved V gene, and the cause of the rest is unknown. For V, J and clone size, that table is used; D and trimming come from the DNA. Within this sample are 16,000 or so clones, with around 77% of them counted one time only. The ten top clones hold over 8% of the sample.

CD4+ T cells from unexposed donors were collected before the COVID-19 pandemic (2011-2018). The EasySep CD4+ T cell isolation kit was used to isolate CD4+ T cells once the cultures had run for roughly 11 days. As cell number allowed, CD4+ T cells from unexposed donors were tested for reactivity to SARS-CoV-2 S and N and to four common cold coronavirus spike pools. PBMCs were cultured at over 1.5 million per well in IMDM supplemented with 5% human AB serum and about 9.3 IU/ml IL-2. Half of the culture medium was replaced with fresh IL-2-containing medium on days 3 and 7. In general, every peptide culture condition was set up in three replicate wells. Leukapheresis product for the unexposed donors was bought commercially. PBMCs were isolated from leukapheresis product or whole blood by Ficoll-Paque PLUS gradient centrifugation. PBMCs were either cryopreserved at -140 degrees C or used fresh in the expansion assay. The QIAamp Micro DNA Kit was used to extract genomic DNA from the CD4+ T cells.

Sequenced: CD4+ T cells from PBMCs, cultured in vitro. The sequence was obtained from a human donor in good health. Recombination connected TRBV24-1 to TRBJ2-2, with a tentative D gene TRBD2 over 5 matching bases. The CDR3 in this case is CATSEAGKTGELFF. The DNA sequence is TGTGCCACCAGTGAGGCGGGCAAGACCGGGGAGCTGTTTTTT.